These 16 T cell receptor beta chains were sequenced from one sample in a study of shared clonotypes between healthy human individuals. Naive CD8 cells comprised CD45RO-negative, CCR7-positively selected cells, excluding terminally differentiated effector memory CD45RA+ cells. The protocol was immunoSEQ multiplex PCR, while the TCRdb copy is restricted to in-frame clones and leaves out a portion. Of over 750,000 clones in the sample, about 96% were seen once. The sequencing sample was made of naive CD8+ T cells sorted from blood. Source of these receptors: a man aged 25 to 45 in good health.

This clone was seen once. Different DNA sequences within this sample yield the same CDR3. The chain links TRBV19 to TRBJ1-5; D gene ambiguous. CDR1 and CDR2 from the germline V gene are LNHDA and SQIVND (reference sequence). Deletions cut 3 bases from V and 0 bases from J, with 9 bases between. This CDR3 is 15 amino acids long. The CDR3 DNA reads TGTGCCAGTAGTATTGCAGCATATAGCAATCAGCCCCAGCATTTT. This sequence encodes CASSIAAYSNQPQHF.

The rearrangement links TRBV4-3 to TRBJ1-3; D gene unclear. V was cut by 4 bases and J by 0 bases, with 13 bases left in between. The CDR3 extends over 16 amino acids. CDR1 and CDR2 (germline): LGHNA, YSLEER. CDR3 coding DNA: TGCGCCAGCAGCCGAACCAGGACGGACTCTGGAAACACCATATATTTT. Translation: CASSRTRTDSGNTIYF.

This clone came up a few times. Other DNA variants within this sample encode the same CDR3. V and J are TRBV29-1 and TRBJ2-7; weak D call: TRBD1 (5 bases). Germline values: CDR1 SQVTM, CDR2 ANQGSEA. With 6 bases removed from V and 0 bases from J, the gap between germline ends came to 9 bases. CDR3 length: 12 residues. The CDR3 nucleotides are TGCAGCGTGGACACGAGCTCCTACGAGCAGTACTTC. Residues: CSVDTSSYEQYF.

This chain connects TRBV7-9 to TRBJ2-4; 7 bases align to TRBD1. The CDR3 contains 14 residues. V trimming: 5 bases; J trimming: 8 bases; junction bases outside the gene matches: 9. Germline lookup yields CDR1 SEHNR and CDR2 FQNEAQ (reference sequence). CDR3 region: CASSPRDRAYIQYF. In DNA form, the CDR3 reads TGTGCCAGCAGCCCACGGGACAGAGCTTACATTCAGTACTTC.

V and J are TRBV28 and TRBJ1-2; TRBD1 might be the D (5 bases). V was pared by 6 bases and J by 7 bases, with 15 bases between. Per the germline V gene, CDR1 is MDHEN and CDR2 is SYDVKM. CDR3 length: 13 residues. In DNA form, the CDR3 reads TGTGCCAGCAGCCCATTGGGGGGACCTGGCTACACCTTC. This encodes CASSPLGGPGYTF.

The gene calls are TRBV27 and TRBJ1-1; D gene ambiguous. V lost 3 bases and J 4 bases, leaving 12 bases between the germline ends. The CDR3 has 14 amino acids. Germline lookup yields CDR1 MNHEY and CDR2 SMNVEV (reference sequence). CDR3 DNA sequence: TGTGCCAGCAGTTTCGGAGCAGAAGGCACTGAAGCTTTCTTT. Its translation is CASSFGAEGTEAFF.

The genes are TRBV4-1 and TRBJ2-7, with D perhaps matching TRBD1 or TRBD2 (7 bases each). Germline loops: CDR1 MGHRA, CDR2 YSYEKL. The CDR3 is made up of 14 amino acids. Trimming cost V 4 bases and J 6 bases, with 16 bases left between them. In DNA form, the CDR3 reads TGCGCCAGCAGCCCCAGGGGGGAGGGATCCGAGCAGTACTTC. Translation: CASSPRGEGSEQYF.

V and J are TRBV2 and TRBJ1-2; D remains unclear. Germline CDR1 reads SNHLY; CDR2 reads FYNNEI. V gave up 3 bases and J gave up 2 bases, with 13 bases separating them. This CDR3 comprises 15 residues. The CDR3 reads CASSEGRNSNYGYTF. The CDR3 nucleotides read TGTGCCAGCAGTGAGGGTCGGAACAGCAACTATGGCTACACCTTC.

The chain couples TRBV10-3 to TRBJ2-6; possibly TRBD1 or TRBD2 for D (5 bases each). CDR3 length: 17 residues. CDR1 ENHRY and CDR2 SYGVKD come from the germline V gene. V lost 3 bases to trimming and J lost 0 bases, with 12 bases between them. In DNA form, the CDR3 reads TGTGCCATCAGTGAAAAGGGACGGTCCTCTGGGGCCAACGTCCTGACTTTC. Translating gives CAISEKGRSSGANVLTF.

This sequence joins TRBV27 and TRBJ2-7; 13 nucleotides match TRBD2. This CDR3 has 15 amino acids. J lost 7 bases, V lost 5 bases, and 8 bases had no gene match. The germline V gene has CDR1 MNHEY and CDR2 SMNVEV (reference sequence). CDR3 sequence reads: CASSKGTSGVGEQYF. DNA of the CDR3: TGTGCCAGCAGTAAAGGGACTAGCGGGGTGGGGGAGCAGTACTTC.

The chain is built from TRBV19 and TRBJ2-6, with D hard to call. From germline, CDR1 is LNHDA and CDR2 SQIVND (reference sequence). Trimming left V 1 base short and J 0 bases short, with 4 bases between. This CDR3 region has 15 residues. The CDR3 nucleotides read TGTGCCAGTAGTATAGTTACCTCTGGGGCCAACGTCCTGACTTTC. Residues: CASSIVTSGANVLTF. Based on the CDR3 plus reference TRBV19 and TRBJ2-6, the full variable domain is DGGITQSPKYLFRKEGQNVTLSCEQNLNHDAMYWYRQDPGQGLRLIYYSQIVNDFQKGDIAEGYSVSREKKESFPLTVTSAQKNPTAFYLCASSIVTSGANVLTFGAGSRLTVL.

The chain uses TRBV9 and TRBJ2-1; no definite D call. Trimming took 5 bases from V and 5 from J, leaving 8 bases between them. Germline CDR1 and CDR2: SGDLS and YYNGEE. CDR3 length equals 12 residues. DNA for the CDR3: TGTGCCAGCAGTCCGCAGGACAATGAGCAGTTCTTC. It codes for CASSPQDNEQFF.

The CDR3 sequence is CASSLGGENTEAFF. The CDR3 DNA reads as TGTGCCAGCAGCTTGGGGGGGGAGAACACTGAAGCTTTCTTT. V and J are TRBV5-4 and TRBJ1-1; D is perhaps TRBD1 (5 bases). Germline values: CDR1 SGHNT, CDR2 YYREEE (reference sequence). This CDR3 has 14 amino acids. Trimming cost V 0 bases and J 1 base, with 7 bases left between them.

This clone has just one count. This chain's CDR3 is CASSDSDDRAPETQYF. The CDR3 region has the DNA TGCGCCAGCAGTGATTCCGATGACAGGGCCCCAGAGACCCAGTACTTC. V gene TRBV10-1 combines with J gene TRBJ2-5, with 7 bases identical to TRBD1. Trimming cost V 3 bases and J 4 bases; bases outside gene matches: 11. The V gene's germline CDR1 is WNHNN and CDR2 SYGVQD (reference sequence). The CDR3 is 16 amino acids.

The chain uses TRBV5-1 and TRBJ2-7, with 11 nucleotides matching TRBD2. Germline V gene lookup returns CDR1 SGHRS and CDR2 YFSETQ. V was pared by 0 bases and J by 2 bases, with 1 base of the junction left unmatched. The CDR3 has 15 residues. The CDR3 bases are TGCGCCAGCAGCTTGGGGACTAGCGGGCCCTACGAGCAGTACTTC. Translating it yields CASSLGTSGPYEQYF. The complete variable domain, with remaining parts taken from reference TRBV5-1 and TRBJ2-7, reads KAGVTQTPRYLIKTRGQQVTLSCSPISGHRSVSWYQQTPGQGLQFLFEYFSETQRNKGNFPGRFSGRQFSNSRSEMNVSTLELGDSALYLCASSLGTSGPYEQYFGPGTRLTVT.

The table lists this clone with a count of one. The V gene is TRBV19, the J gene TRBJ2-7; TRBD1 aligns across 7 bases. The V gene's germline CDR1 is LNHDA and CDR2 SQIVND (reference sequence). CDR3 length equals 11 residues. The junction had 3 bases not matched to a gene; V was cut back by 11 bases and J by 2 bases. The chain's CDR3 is CASRGPYEQYF. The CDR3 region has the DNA TGTGCCTCAAGGGGGCCCTACGAGCAGTACTTC.